This T cell receptor (beta chain) comes out of a study of T cell changes during pregnancy in multiple sclerosis. Sequenced by immunoSEQ multiplex PCR; TCRdb stores in-frame clones only, minus some. The sample lists fewer than 80,000 clones, roughly nine tenths occurring once. This clone was seen only once. V was shortened by 7 bases and J by 7 bases, with 19 bases between the two germline ends. This CDR3 spans 14 amino acids. Germline values: CDR1 SEHNR, CDR2 FQNEAQ (reference sequence). This clonotype was obtained from a female donor in good health, enrolled as a control in a pregnancy study. Sample: peripheral blood, taken in the first trimester of pregnancy. This rearrangement joins TRBV7-9 to TRBJ1-2; the D gene is possibly TRBD1 (6 bases). Here the CDR3 reads CASIMGGGYAGYTF. In DNA form, the CDR3 reads TGTGCCAGCATCATGGGGGGGGGCTACGCTGGCTACACCTTC.